This TCR beta chain was sequenced during a study of a mutant IDH1 vaccine in newly diagnosed glioma. Looking at the study overall: Commencement of vaccination occurred 4-6 weeks following radiotherapy alone, or concurrently with temozolomide cycles. A roughly 62% male, approximately 38% female split and a mean age of about 40 years characterized treated patients.

Sequencing was performed with immunoSEQ multiplex PCR; in TCRdb, only in-frame clones are kept and a portion is missing. Among some 56,000 clones listed, less than 80% were seen once. In the case of this clone: Its antigen is not known.

Time point specified: week 47, end of study. Topical imiquimod was applied with each vaccine dose, which held 300 ug of mutant IDH1 20-mer peptide. CDR3 length: 17 amino acids. Looked up from germline, CDR1 is SGHTA and CDR2 is FQGTGA. The V gene lost 0 bases and the J gene lost 0 bases, with 9 bases spanning the gap. The source of this sequence is a man aged 45-60 years with glioma. The genes are TRBV7-3 and TRBJ2-6; unclear D gene. The sample here was PBMCs, taken from a glioma patient whose treatment included an IDH1 peptide vaccine. This CDR3 reads CASSLTPVDSGANVLTF. The CDR3 nucleotides are TGTGCCAGCAGCTTAACACCCGTTGACTCTGGGGCCAACGTCCTGACTTTC.